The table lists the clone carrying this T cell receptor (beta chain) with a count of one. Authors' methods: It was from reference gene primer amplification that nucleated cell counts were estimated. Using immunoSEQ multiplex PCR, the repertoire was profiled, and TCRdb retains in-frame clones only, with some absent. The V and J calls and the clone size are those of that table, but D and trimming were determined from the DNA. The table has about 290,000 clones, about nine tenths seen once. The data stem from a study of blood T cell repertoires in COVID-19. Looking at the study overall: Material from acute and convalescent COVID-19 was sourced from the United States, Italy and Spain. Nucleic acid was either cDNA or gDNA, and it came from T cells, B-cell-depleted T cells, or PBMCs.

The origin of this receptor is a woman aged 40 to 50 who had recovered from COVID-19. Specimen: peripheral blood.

The CDR3 loop is CASSPGTGERTDTQYF. In nucleotides, the CDR3 is TGCGCCAGCAGCCCTGGGACAGGGGAGAGAACAGATACGCAGTATTTT. This chain connects TRBV5-1 to TRBJ2-3; 10 bases fit TRBD1. Germline CDR1 reads SGHRS; CDR2 reads YFSETQ. The ends lost 4 bases at V and 3 bases at J; junction bases unmatched: 8. This CDR3 has 16 amino acids.